Below, 29 T cell receptor beta chains from the same sample are listed, as sequenced in a study of vaccination and CD4 T cells after COVID-19. Treatment reported: approximately 9-day PBMC culture with coronavirus spike peptide pools or control peptides (ViraFEST assay). Antigen specificity for these receptors is unknown. Cultured CD4+ T cell DNA underwent sequencing with the Oncomine TCR Beta short-read assay. TCRdb passed the PCR reads through MiXCR, listing each CDR3 protein once. This sample has about 16,000 distinct CDR3 sequences, with about 40% found just once. The sequenced sample was CD4+ T cells from blood, cultured in vitro, obtained after SARS-CoV-2 vaccination. The origin of the receptors is a human donor who had recovered from COVID-19.

This clonotype was picked up one time. The V gene is TRBV19, the J gene TRBJ1-1; D perhaps matches TRBD1 (6 bases). V lost 8 bases and J 5 bases, leaving 15 bases between the germline ends. There are 13 residues in the CDR3. The germline V gene encodes CDR1 LNHDA and CDR2 SQIVND (reference sequence). Written as DNA, the CDR3 is TGTGCCAGTTTGGACAGACAGAGGACTGAAGCTTTCTTT. Translating it yields CASLDRQRTEAFF.

The rearrangement uses TRBV20-1 and TRBJ1-1; no definite D call. This CDR3 spans 15 amino acids. Germline V lookup: CDR1 DFQATT, CDR2 SNEGSKA (reference sequence). Deletions cut 3 bases from V and 1 base from J, with 15 bases between. The CDR3 loop is CSASLALIGNTEAFF. CDR3 nucleotides: TGCAGTGCTAGTTTAGCTTTGATTGGGAACACTGAAGCTTTCTTT.

This clonotype was detected only a few times. The V call is TRBV7-2, the J call TRBJ2-2, with 7 positions matching TRBD1. This CDR3 spans 14 amino acids. V lost 5 bases to trimming and J lost 5 bases; unmatched junction nucleotides: 5. The germline V gene encodes CDR1 SGHTA and CDR2 FQGNSA. Here the CDR3 DNA reads TGTGCCAGCAGCGAACAGGGGATGACCGGGGAGCTGTTTTTT. This encodes CASSEQGMTGELFF.

This sequence joins TRBV11-2 and TRBJ2-4; 12 bases line up with TRBD2. CDR3 length equals 16 residues. Germline V gene lookup returns CDR1 SGHAT and CDR2 FQNNGV. After removal of 4 bases from V and 6 bases from J, the junction contained 7 bases not matched to a gene. The CDR3 is CASSSMRGLAGNIQYF. The CDR3 nucleotides read TGTGCCAGCAGCTCAATGCGGGGACTAGCGGGAAACATTCAGTACTTC.

V and J are TRBV7-9 and TRBJ1-4; no firm D call. The CDR3 is 14 residues long. With 2 bases removed from V and 7 bases from J, the gap between germline ends came to 11 bases. Germline CDR1 and CDR2: SEHNR and FQNEAQ (reference sequence). CDR3: CASSLLAGSEKLFF. In DNA form, the CDR3 reads TGTGCCAGCAGCTTACTAGCTGGGAGTGAAAAACTGTTTTTT.

The table lists this clonotype with a few counts. The chain employs TRBV7-6 and TRBJ2-4, with 11 bases matching TRBD2. The CDR3 length is 15 residues. Germline lookup yields CDR1 SGHVS and CDR2 FNYEAQ. The J segment lost 8 bases and the V segment lost 5 bases, leaving 8 bases of the junction unmatched. The CDR3 is CASSPPTSGMDIQYF. The CDR3 DNA reads TGTGCCAGCAGCCCCCCGACTAGCGGGATGGACATTCAGTACTTC.

Judged by abundance, this clonotype is medium-sized. This rearrangement joins TRBV12-3 or TRBV12-4 to TRBJ2-4; 8 nucleotides align to TRBD2. The trim removed 8 bases at V and 0 bases at J, leaving 3 bases unmatched. CDR3 length: 14 residues. This chain's CDR3 is CASVAGIAKNIQYF. CDR3 bases: TGTGCCAGCGTAGCGGGGATAGCCAAAAACATTCAGTACTTC.

CDR3 sequence (DNA): TGTGCCAGCAGCCAAGGACCCGTTAACCAAGAGACCCAGTACTTC. This translates into CASSQGPVNQETQYF. J is TRBJ2-5 and V is TRBV7-9; D unclear. The CDR3 totals 15 residues. Trimming left V 5 bases short and J 0 bases short, with 13 bases between. The V gene's germline CDR1 is SEHNR and CDR2 FQNEAQ (reference sequence).

Only one count was recorded for this clonotype. The chain combines TRBV12-3 or TRBV12-4 with TRBJ2-2; TRBD2 might be the D (6 bases). V dropped 7 bases and J dropped 6 bases, with 15 bases sitting between them. The CDR3 covers 14 residues. The CDR3 DNA reads TGTGCCAGCACGCCGGGAGTTCGGGCCGGGGAGCTGTTTTTT. It yields the protein CASTPGVRAGELFF.

This chain joins TRBV20-1 and TRBJ2-7; the D call may be TRBD1 or TRBD2 (5 bases each). V lost 6 bases, J lost 2 bases, and 14 bases lay in between. Per the germline V gene, CDR1 is DFQATT and CDR2 is SNEGSKA (reference sequence). The CDR3 consists of 13 residues. CDR3 bases: TGCAGTGCCCTTCCGGGGCACCCCTACGAGCAGTACTTC. This sequence encodes CSALPGHPYEQYF.

This clonotype is labeled medium-sized. The V call is TRBV28, the J call TRBJ2-1; 7 nucleotides align to TRBD2. J was trimmed by 7 bases and V by 5 bases; bases with no gene match: 11. CDR1 and CDR2 from the germline V gene are MDHEN and SYDVKM. The CDR3 is 15 residues long. CDR3 sequence: CASSPMGSGMNEQFF. The CDR3 DNA sequence: TGTGCCAGCAGTCCCATGGGGAGCGGGATGAATGAGCAGTTCTTC.

This clonotype was counted a few times. The V gene is TRBV20-1, the J gene TRBJ2-1, with TRBD2 matching over 11 bases. J was trimmed by 9 bases and V by 2 bases; bases with no gene match: 6. Germline CDR1 is DFQATT and CDR2 is SNEGSKA (reference sequence). The length of the CDR3 is 14 residues. CDR3 residues: CSARIAGGPAEQFF. The CDR3 DNA follows: TGCAGTGCTAGAATAGCGGGAGGGCCTGCTGAGCAGTTCTTC.

The chain has TRBV14 and TRBJ1-2; D not resolved. Germline lookup yields CDR1 SGHDN and CDR2 FVKESK. CDR3 size: 12 residues. V lost 4 bases to trimming and J lost 7 bases, with 10 bases between them. CDR3 nucleotide sequence: TGTGCCAGCAGCCCCCCTCACTCTGGCTACACCTTC. This gives the protein CASSPPHSGYTF. The variable domain in full, completed from reference TRBV14 and TRBJ1-2, reads EAGVTQFPSHSVIEKGQTVTLRCDPISGHDNLYWYRRVMGKEIKFLLHFVKESKQDESGMPNNRFLAERTGGTYSTLKVQPAELEDSGVYFCASSPPHSGYTFGSGTRLTVV.

This chain uses TRBV6-1 with TRBJ1-1, with a weak D call TRBD1 (6 bases). The V gene lost 5 bases and the J gene lost 2 bases, with 27 bases spanning the gap. The germline CDR1 and CDR2 sequences are MNHNS and SASEGT. The CDR3 spans 19 residues. The CDR3 region is CASSPILTGFREFNTEAFF. The CDR3 bases are TGTGCCAGCAGTCCCATTTTAACAGGGTTTCGAGAGTTTAACACTGAAGCTTTCTTT.

V usage is TRBV29-1 and J usage is TRBJ1-2; D gene ambiguous. The CDR3 runs 13 residues. Deletions cut 5 bases from V and 6 bases from J, with 16 bases between. CDR1 SQVTM and CDR2 ANQGSEA come from the germline V gene. This CDR3 reads CSVLGDPIHGYTF. As DNA, the CDR3 is TGCAGCGTTCTAGGTGACCCCATACATGGCTACACCTTC. Full variable domain (remainder filled in from reference TRBV29-1 and TRBJ1-2): SAVISQKPSRDICQRGTSLTIQCQVDSQVTMMFWYRQQPGQSLTLIATANQGSEATYESGFVIDKFPISRPNLTFSTLTVSNMSPEDSSIYLCSVLGDPIHGYTFGSGTRLTVV.

Only a few counts were recorded for this clonotype. The rearrangement uses TRBV20-1 and TRBJ2-2; D gene unclear. Trimming left V 5 bases short and J 1 base short, with 11 bases between. This CDR3 has 14 residues. Germline CDR1 DFQATT, CDR2 SNEGSKA (reference sequence). DNA for the CDR3: TGCAGTGCTGGGGTATCCGGGAACACCGGGGAGCTGTTTTTT. Translating gives CSAGVSGNTGELFF.

The CDR3 spells CASTPSGSWDTGELFF. The CDR3 nucleotides read TGTGCCAGTACCCCTAGCGGGAGTTGGGACACCGGGGAGCTGTTTTTT. The chain uses TRBV19 and TRBJ2-2; 10 bases line up with TRBD2. With 7 bases clipped from V and 3 bases from J, the junction kept 8 bases outside the gene matches. The germline V gene has CDR1 LNHDA and CDR2 SQIVND (reference sequence). The CDR3 spans 16 residues.

The rearrangement uses TRBV6-1 and TRBJ2-3; 10 bases map to TRBD1. The CDR3 runs 16 residues. Germline CDR1 and CDR2: MNHNS and SASEGT. Losses at the gene ends were 1 base for V and 3 bases for J; bases not matched to a gene: 4. The CDR3 DNA reads as TGTGCCAGCAGTGAAGGGCCGGGACAGGGGACAGATACGCAGTATTTT. This gives the protein CASSEGPGQGTDTQYF.

The CDR3 protein is CASSISWSWGRPYEQYF. CDR3 nucleotide sequence: TGTGCCAGTAGTATATCATGGTCGTGGGGGCGGCCCTACGAGCAGTACTTC. The V and J genes are TRBV19 and TRBJ2-7; tentative D call: TRBD1 (6 bases). Germline CDR1 LNHDA, CDR2 SQIVND (reference sequence). The germline V and J ends were trimmed by 2 bases and 2 bases, with 19 bases remaining between them. The CDR3 is made up of 17 amino acids.

This clonotype was seen only a few times. This chain uses TRBV20-1 with TRBJ2-1; 7 bases align to TRBD1. V shed 6 bases and J 7 bases; nucleotides not matched to a gene: 9. This CDR3 region has 13 residues. CDR1 and CDR2 from the germline V gene are DFQATT and SNEGSKA (reference sequence). The CDR3 bases are TGCAGTGCGACAAGACCAGGGGGAAATGAGCAGTTCTTC. Protein product: CSATRPGGNEQFF.

J is TRBJ2-6 and V is TRBV19; D might be TRBD1 or TRBD2, each matching 7 bases. The CDR3 covers 20 residues. Trimming stripped 4 bases from V and 2 bases from J, with 24 bases between. Germline values: CDR1 LNHDA, CDR2 SQIVND (reference sequence). As DNA, the CDR3 is TGTGCCAGTAGTAGCCCCCTCGGGGGAGGGGGCTCGGCTGGGGCCAACGTCCTGACTTTC. This gives the protein CASSSPLGGGGSAGANVLTF.

This clonotype was counted only a few times. J is TRBJ1-5 and V is TRBV2; D not certain. CDR1 and CDR2 from the germline V gene are SNHLY and FYNNEI. Trimming left V 7 bases short and J 0 bases short, with 7 bases between. The CDR3 loop spans 13 amino acids. The CDR3: CASNGDSNQPQHF. CDR3 in DNA: TGTGCCAGCAACGGGGATAGCAATCAGCCCCAGCATTTT.

The chain is built from TRBV19 and TRBJ1-2; TRBD1 aligns across 10 bases. The CDR3 runs 14 residues. Per the germline V gene, CDR1 is LNHDA and CDR2 is SQIVND (reference sequence). Losses at the gene ends were 7 bases for V and 6 bases for J; bases not matched to a gene: 8. DNA for the CDR3: TGTGCCAGTAAACAGGACAGGGGGAGAGATGGCTACACCTTC. Amino acid sequence: CASKQDRGRDGYTF.

This clonotype was observed a single time. The chain has TRBV12-3 or TRBV12-4 and TRBJ1-6, with 7 bases matching TRBD1. V trimming: 4 bases; J trimming: 7 bases; junction bases outside the gene matches: 13. This CDR3 has 17 amino acids. DNA of the CDR3: TGTGCCAGCAGTTCCCGACCTGGGACAGCGATCAATTCACCCCTCCACTTT. Translated, it gives CASSSRPGTAINSPLHF.

The chain's CDR3 is CASNSGRGSKNIQYF. CDR3 nucleotides: TGTGCCAGCAATAGCGGGAGGGGGTCCAAAAACATTCAGTACTTC. J is TRBJ2-4 and V is TRBV6-1, with TRBD2 identical over 11 bases. This CDR3 has 15 residues. J was trimmed by 2 bases and V by 7 bases; bases with no gene match: 4. CDR1 is MNHNS and CDR2 is SASEGT in the germline V gene.

The rearrangement joins TRBV30 to TRBJ1-2; D not resolved. Germline V CDR1 and CDR2: GTSNPN, SVGIG (reference sequence). The CDR3 has 13 residues. With 2 bases removed from V and 8 bases from J, the gap between germline ends came to 15 bases. The CDR3 here is CAWSPPPGWGYTF. CDR3 in DNA: TGTGCCTGGAGTCCCCCGCCAGGCTGGGGCTACACCTTC.

The sample holds a few counts of this clonotype. The chain employs TRBV5-1 and TRBJ2-6, with D hard to call. The germline gives CDR1 SGHRS, CDR2 YFSETQ. This CDR3 has 14 residues. V lost 4 bases and J 1 base, leaving 6 bases between the germline ends. In nucleotides, the CDR3 is TGCGCCAGCAGCATATATTCTGGGGCCAACGTCCTGACTTTC. It translates to CASSIYSGANVLTF.

This clonotype has only one observation. This could be a read error, since a much larger clone is one nucleotide away. The rearrangement uses TRBV20-1 and TRBJ2-2, with 10 bases identical to TRBD1. Germline CDR1 reads DFQATT; CDR2 reads SNEGSKA (reference sequence). The CDR3 runs 14 residues. The CDR3 nucleotides read TGCAGTGCGCCGGGACAGGGGTACACCGGGGGGCTGTTTTTT. Translated, it gives CSAPGQGYTGGLFF.

This clonotype was seen a handful of times. The V gene is TRBV6-1, the J gene TRBJ2-7; 10 bases are a match to TRBD2. Germline-derived CDR1 and CDR2 are MNHNS and SASEGT. V was pared by 5 bases and J by 2 bases, with 6 bases of the junction left unmatched. The length of the CDR3 is 15 residues. The CDR3 region is CASSPDSGRTYEQYF. Written as DNA, the CDR3 is TGTGCCAGCAGTCCCGATAGCGGGAGGACCTACGAGCAGTACTTC.